The text below deals with one T cell receptor (beta chain). Its antigen remains undetermined. Per-base qualities were not stored, and no clone one base away is much larger. The data were obtained in a study of OX40 agonist ivuxolimab in advanced cancers. Describing the broader study: Ivuxolimab was an agonistic, fully human IgG2 monoclonal antibody directed against OX40 (CD134), a costimulatory receptor. Intravenous ivuxolimab was administered to patients every 2 weeks at six dose levels: 0.01, 0.1, 0.3, 1.5, 3 and 10 mg/kg. Of the roughly 51 dose-escalation patients, hepatocellular carcinoma was present in around 19, melanoma in about 15, renal cell carcinoma in 9 and head and neck cancer in 9. A male proportion of 75% to 85% and a mean age of approximately 60 years, ranging from about 23 to 79, were recorded for the dose-escalation cohort. Prior anti-PD-1, anti-PD-L1 or anti-CTLA-4 therapy was permitted, and about two fifths of dose-escalation patients had received checkpoint inhibitors. Three dose-escalation patients achieved partial responses, one with hepatocellular carcinoma and two with cutaneous melanoma. Peripheral TCRbeta sequencing was intended to test whether TCR sequence diversity was altered and clonal T-cell expansion was caused by ivuxolimab. The monotherapy dose-escalation portion (N ≈ 50 patients) of the phase I ivuxolimab trial is reported in the paper.

Patients with a history of autoimmune disease or receiving systemic immunosuppression were excluded from the trial. Peripheral blood for TCR sequencing was drawn from every dose cohort at baseline, at cycle 4 day 1 and at cycle 7 day 1. Samples were obtained from an open-label, multicenter, first-in-human phase I dose-escalation trial of ivuxolimab. Adults with locally advanced or metastatic melanoma, renal cell, hepatocellular, or head and neck squamous cell carcinoma were enrolled in the trial. Before TCR sequencing, CD4+ and CD8+ T cells were separately sorted from peripheral blood. Beyond this particular receptor, the publication reports: Clonal expansion of both CD4+ and CD8+ blood T cells was observed from baseline to week 6 at doses 0.1 to 3.0 mg/kg. Which antigens the clonally expanded peripheral T cells were specific for was not determined. After ivuxolimab, CD8+ T cells had more expanded clones than CD4+ T cells on average. Low levels of normalized T-cell clonal expansion were also seen in some patients who did not respond. In the 0.1-3.0 mg/kg groups, partial responders had among the lowest normalized peripheral clonal expansion, particularly in CD8+ T cells.

Genomic DNA was extracted from sorted cells for sequencing of the TCRbeta CDR3 region. TCRbeta CDR3 regions were sequenced using the immunoSEQ Assay. The source is immuneACCESS, and TCRdb retained only in-frame sequences with V and J called. Part of the clones is not carried over; for the studies checked, unresolved V genes explain less than half of this, and the remainder is unexplained. This sample is represented by 55,000 to 70,000 clones; 65% to 90% of them were singletons. Of the sample, nearly 0.9% falls within the top ten clones. Per the germline V gene, SGHRS is the CDR1 and YFSETQ is the CDR2. Here V drops 2 bases and J drops 4 bases, and the junction holds 8 bases not matched to any gene. The CDR3 contains 15 residues, cysteine and phenylalanine counted. The kept DNA is CDR3 alone, 45 bases in frame from the first base.

The TCR was taken from an adult with an advanced solid tumor such as melanoma, head and neck, liver or kidney cancer. The chain links TRBV5-1 with TRBJ2-5; the central 7 bases match TRBD2. The sequences come from CD4+ or CD8+ T cells sorted from blood, collected in a trial of the OX40 agonist ivuxolimab. The CDR3 region reads CASSLLPAGVETQYF. The DNA sequence is TGCGCCAGCAGCTTATTGCCCGCGGGGGTAGAGACCCAGTACTTC.